Ten or more counts support the clone carrying this T cell receptor (beta chain). Its antigen remains unknown. TCRdb re-analysed the 5' RACE reads in MiXCR, keeping a single row per CDR3 protein. Of a few hundred thousand distinct CDR3 sequences in the sample, 6.9% were seen once. This sample is part of a study of T cells after yellow fever vaccination. Notes on the study in general: Reappearing after the booster were most of the clones from primary vaccination (almost 97% CD4, 70% to 90% CD8).

Sequenced here: CD4+ T cells sorted from PBMCs, sampled 15 days after the yellow fever booster vaccination. The sequence derives from a man aged 25 to 45 who received the YFV17D yellow fever vaccine.

Here the CDR3 DNA reads TGTGCCAGCAGTGAAATGGTAGCGACAGATACGCAGTATTTT. Residues: CASSEMVATDTQYF. The chain has TRBV25-1 and TRBJ2-3, with D maybe TRBD2 (5 bases). Germline values: CDR1 MGHDK, CDR2 SYGVNS. Trimming shortened V by 2 bases and J by 3 bases, and 9 bases separated the two germline ends. The CDR3 runs to 14 residues.